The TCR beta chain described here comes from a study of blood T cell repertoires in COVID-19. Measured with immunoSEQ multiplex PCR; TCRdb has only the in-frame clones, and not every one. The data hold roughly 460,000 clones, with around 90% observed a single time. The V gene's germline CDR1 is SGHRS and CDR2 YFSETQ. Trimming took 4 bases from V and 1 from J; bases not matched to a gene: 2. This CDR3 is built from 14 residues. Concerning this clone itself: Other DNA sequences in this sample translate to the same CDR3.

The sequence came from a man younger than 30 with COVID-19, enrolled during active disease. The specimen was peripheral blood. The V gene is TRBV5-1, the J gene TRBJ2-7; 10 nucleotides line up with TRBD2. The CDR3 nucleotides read TGCGCCAGCAGCCGGACTAGCGGATCCTACGAGCAGTACTTC. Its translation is CASSRTSGSYEQYF.